What follows are 30 T cell receptor beta chains derived from one specimen sequenced in a study of shared clonotypes between healthy human individuals. Assay used: immunoSEQ multiplex PCR; TCRdb lists only in-frame clones, some missing. The sample consists of some 480,000 clones, around three quarters of them appearing once. The sequencing sample was made of PBMCs. The receptors here all came from a woman aged 40 to 55 in good health. Some clones in this sample may be carry-over from other donors' samples.

The rearrangement uses TRBV5-1 and TRBJ1-2; no clear D. There are 15 residues in the CDR3. The germline V gene has CDR1 SGHRS and CDR2 YFSETQ. Trimming cost V 1 base and J 4 bases, with 14 bases left between them. CDR3 sequence reads: CASSLTFDNPYGYTF. Here the CDR3 DNA reads TGCGCCAGCAGCTTGACCTTCGACAACCCCTATGGCTACACCTTC.

This clone has a single count. V and J are TRBV11-1 and TRBJ2-1; 9 positions agree with TRBD2. V shed 4 bases and J 1 base; nucleotides not matched to a gene: 2. Germline CDR1 SGHAT, CDR2 FQDESV (reference sequence). This CDR3 spans 15 amino acids. CDR3 in DNA: TGTGCCAGCAGCTCCACTAGCGGGTCCTACAATGAGCAGTTCTTC. Its protein product is CASSSTSGSYNEQFF.

The chain recombines TRBV11-2 with TRBJ2-5, with D unclear. V lost 6 bases to trimming and J lost 2 bases, with 4 bases between them. CDR1 is SGHAT and CDR2 is FQNNGV in the germline V gene. The CDR3 contains 11 residues. In DNA form, the CDR3 reads TGTGCCAGCAGGTCGCAAGAGACCCAGTACTTC. As protein: CASRSQETQYF.

The rearrangement joins TRBV2 to TRBJ1-6; perhaps TRBD1 as D (5 bases). V shed 6 bases and J shed 6 bases, with 9 bases lying between them. CDR1 and CDR2 from the germline V gene are SNHLY and FYNNEI. This CDR3 spans 13 amino acids. DNA for the CDR3: TGTGCCAGCAGAGGGGATTTTAATTCACCCCTCCACTTT. Its protein product is CASRGDFNSPLHF. The full variable domain, with the rest looked up from reference TRBV2 and TRBJ1-6, is EPEVTQTPSHQVTQMGQEVILRCVPISNHLYFYWYRQILGQKVEFLVSFYNNEISEKSEIFDDQFSVERPDGSNFTLKIRSTKLEDSAMYFCASRGDFNSPLHFGNGTRLTVT.

V usage is TRBV10-3 and J usage is TRBJ2-7; 8 nucleotides agree with TRBD1. CDR1 ENHRY and CDR2 SYGVKD come from the germline V gene. With V trimmed by 7 bases and J by 2 bases, 10 bases remained unmatched. The CDR3 is 15 amino acids. The CDR3 DNA reads TGTGCCATCATGCCCGGGGACAGGTCCACCTACGAGCAGTACTTC. It translates to CAIMPGDRSTYEQYF.

In its sample, this clone was seen a few times. The CDR3 region is CAWSSGAGDTEAFF. CDR3 DNA sequence: TGTGCCTGGAGTAGTGGGGCAGGGGACACTGAAGCTTTCTTT. The chain is built from TRBV30 and TRBJ1-1, with a possible D match to TRBD1 (6 bases). The CDR3 is 14 residues long. Germline V gives CDR1 GTSNPN, CDR2 SVGIG (reference sequence). V was cut by 2 bases and J by 3 bases, with 13 bases left in between.

This chain links TRBV2 with TRBJ1-1, with D possibly TRBD1 on 6 matching bases. V was shortened by 6 bases and J by 1 base, with 15 bases between the two germline ends. The CDR3 is 15 amino acids. Germline V gene data show CDR1 as SNHLY and CDR2 as FYNNEI. The DNA of the CDR3 is TGTGCCAGCAGCCCCTCGGGGGGGCGGAACACTGAAGCTTTCTTT. The encoded protein is CASSPSGGRNTEAFF.

The chain combines TRBV15 with TRBJ2-2; 7 bases match TRBD2. In germline, CDR1 is LNHNV, CDR2 YYDKDF (reference sequence). The V gene end was trimmed by 3 bases and the J gene end by 6 bases; junction bases not matched to a gene: 4. CDR3 length: 14 residues. CDR3 residues: CATSSPSGAGELFF. Written as DNA, the CDR3 is TGTGCCACCAGCAGCCCAAGCGGGGCCGGGGAGCTGTTTTTT. Based on the CDR3 plus reference TRBV15 and TRBJ2-2, the full variable domain is DAMVIQNPRYQVTQFGKPVTLSCSQTLNHNVMYWYQQKSSQAPKLLFHYYDKDFNNEADTPDNFQSRRPNTSFCFLDIRSPGLGDTAMYLCATSSPSGAGELFFGEGSRLTVL.

The chain is built from TRBV15 and TRBJ1-4; D is uncertain. With 1 base removed from V and 6 bases from J, the gap between germline ends came to 3 bases. CDR1 LNHNV and CDR2 YYDKDF come from the germline V gene (reference sequence). The CDR3 loop spans 12 amino acids. The DNA of the CDR3 is TGTGCCACCAGCAGAGTTTATGAAAAACTGTTTTTT. Protein sequence: CATSRVYEKLFF. The full variable domain, rest sourced from reference TRBV15 and TRBJ1-4, is DAMVIQNPRYQVTQFGKPVTLSCSQTLNHNVMYWYQQKSSQAPKLLFHYYDKDFNNEADTPDNFQSRRPNTSFCFLDIRSPGLGDTAMYLCATSRVYEKLFFGSGTQLSVL.

This chain joins TRBV27 and TRBJ1-1; D call uncertain. With 1 base removed from V and 0 bases from J, the gap between germline ends came to 6 bases. The CDR3 covers 14 residues. Per germline, CDR1 MNHEY and CDR2 SMNVEV (reference sequence). The CDR3 sequence is CASSLLQMNTEAFF. As DNA, the CDR3 is TGTGCCAGCAGTTTATTACAAATGAACACTGAAGCTTTCTTT.

The V call is TRBV6-6, the J call TRBJ1-2, with D unclear. The CDR3 extends over 13 amino acids. V lost 5 bases to trimming and J lost 8 bases, with 15 bases between them. CDR1 is MNHNY, CDR2 SVGAGI, per germline (reference sequence). CDR3 sequence: CASSDRRLAGYTF. The CDR3 DNA sequence: TGTGCCAGCAGTGACCGCCGGCTCGCCGGCTACACCTTC.

The CDR3 loop reads CASSFRLAGYQETQYF. CDR3 DNA: TGTGCCAGCAGCTTTAGACTAGCGGGCTACCAAGAGACCCAGTACTTC. The chain employs TRBV7-9 and TRBJ2-5, with 10 bases fitting TRBD2. Looked up from germline, CDR1 is SEHNR and CDR2 is FQNEAQ (reference sequence). The CDR3 runs to 16 residues. V shed 3 bases and J 0 bases; nucleotides not matched to a gene: 4.

This clone is a singleton in its sample. The J gene is TRBJ1-4, the V gene TRBV6-6, with 8 nucleotides matching TRBD1. This CDR3 has 15 residues. Germline values: CDR1 MNHNY, CDR2 SVGAGI (reference sequence). V lost 6 bases and J lost 0; bases outside the gene matches: 3. The CDR3 sequence is CASRLQGATNEKLFF. For the CDR3, the DNA is TGTGCCAGCAGACTACAGGGGGCAACTAATGAAAAACTGTTTTTT.

The chain combines TRBV7-9 with TRBJ1-1; possible D gene TRBD1, 5 bases. Germline V CDR1 and CDR2: SEHNR, FQNEAQ (reference sequence). The CDR3 extends over 12 amino acids. V lost 5 bases and J lost 7, with 11 bases in between. The CDR3 here is CASSPGDSEAFF. CDR3 nucleotide sequence: TGTGCCAGCAGCCCCGGCGACAGTGAAGCTTTCTTT.

The chain links TRBV7-2 to TRBJ2-2, with a weak D call TRBD1 (6 bases). Looked up from germline, CDR1 is SGHTA and CDR2 is FQGNSA. The germline V and J ends were trimmed by 5 bases and 7 bases, with 17 bases remaining between them. CDR3 size: 15 residues. The CDR3, as DNA: TGTGCCAGCAGCCCCGGGACACCACAGGTCGGGGAGCTGTTTTTT. It specifies CASSPGTPQVGELFF.

The rearrangement joins TRBV28 to TRBJ2-3, with TRBD1 matching over 12 bases. CDR1 is MDHEN and CDR2 is SYDVKM in the germline V gene. The junction had 7 bases not matched to a gene; V was cut back by 5 bases and J by 4 bases. The CDR3 loop spans 16 amino acids. In DNA, the CDR3 is TGTGCCAGCAGTACAACCGGGACAGGGGGCGCAGATACGCAGTATTTT. Translated: CASSTTGTGGADTQYF.

V gene TRBV5-1 combines with J gene TRBJ2-5; D call uncertain. The CDR3 extends over 12 amino acids. V lost 2 bases to trimming and J lost 7 bases, with 9 bases between them. Germline V gene lookup returns CDR1 SGHRS and CDR2 YFSETQ. The DNA of the CDR3 is TGCGCCAGCAGCTTAGAATTTGGGACCCAGTACTTC. Encoded protein: CASSLEFGTQYF.

V and J are TRBV11-2 and TRBJ2-5; either TRBD1 or TRBD2 may fit D (5 bases each). Germline lookup yields CDR1 SGHAT and CDR2 FQNNGV. This CDR3 region has 13 residues. With 3 bases removed from V and 2 bases from J, the gap between germline ends came to 7 bases. DNA of the CDR3: TGTGCCAGCAGCTTGGGACGGCAAGAGACCCAGTACTTC. It is translated as CASSLGRQETQYF.

As concerns this clone: The junction shows a germline mismatch at one end, possibly a read error. The chain recombines TRBV5-1 with TRBJ2-1; 11 bases line up with TRBD1. Germline assignment: CDR1 SGHRS and CDR2 YFSETQ. The CDR3 has 17 amino acids. CDR3 region: CATSPGRTGGAHNEQFF. The DNA of the CDR3 is TGCGCCACCAGCCCAGGGAGGACAGGGGGCGCCCACAATGAGCAGTTCTTC.

This clone was found once. The genes are TRBV5-4 and TRBJ2-7; TRBD2 aligns across 7 bases. CDR3 length: 16 amino acids. The germline V gene has CDR1 SGHNT and CDR2 YYREEE (reference sequence). Losses at the gene ends were 4 bases for V and 1 base for J; bases not matched to a gene: 11. CDR3 in amino acids: CASSPGGAGPSYEQYF. CDR3 DNA sequence: TGTGCCAGCAGCCCCGGGGGAGCGGGGCCGTCCTACGAGCAGTACTTC. Supplemented by reference TRBV5-4 and TRBJ2-7, the full variable domain reads ETGVTQSPTHLIKTRGQQVTLRCSSQSGHNTVSWYQQALGQGPQFIFQYYREEENGRGNFPPRFSGLQFPNYSSELNVNALELDDSALYLCASSPGGAGPSYEQYFGPGTRLTVT.

The CDR3 DNA reads as TGCGCCAGCAGCCATCCCGGACAGGGACGGAGGGGCTACACCTTC. Protein sequence: CASSHPGQGRRGYTF. V gene TRBV4-1 combines with J gene TRBJ1-2; 8 bases align to TRBD1. CDR1 and CDR2 (germline): MGHRA, YSYEKL. The length of the CDR3 is 15 residues. The trim removed 3 bases at V and 8 bases at J, leaving 11 bases unmatched.

In this sample, this clone turned up once. The chain carries TRBV9 and TRBJ2-2; D not certain. Germline-derived CDR1 and CDR2 are SGDLS and YYNGEE. The CDR3 sequence is 15 residues long. Deletions cut 6 bases from V and 1 base from J, with 13 bases between. The CDR3 sequence: CASTVAPGNTGELFF. The CDR3 DNA sequence: TGTGCCAGCACAGTCGCCCCGGGGAACACCGGGGAGCTGTTTTTT.

The chain has TRBV5-4 and TRBJ2-2, with unresolved D. V was clipped by 4 bases and J by 0 bases, with 10 bases between them. CDR1 is SGHNT, CDR2 YYREEE, per germline (reference sequence). This CDR3 has 15 residues. CDR3 DNA sequence: TGTGCCAGCAGCCCAAGACGGCCGAACACCGGGGAGCTGTTTTTT. It encodes CASSPRRPNTGELFF.

This clone was found a few times. This sequence joins TRBV5-1 and TRBJ2-5; possibly TRBD2 for D (5 bases). The end of the DNA is better explained by TRBJ2-7, so the J call may be wrong. CDR3 length equals 14 residues. The germline gives CDR1 SGHRS, CDR2 YFSETQ. For the CDR3, the DNA is TGCGCCAGCAGCGCAGCTAGCCGAAACTACGAGCAGTACTTC. Amino acids: CASSAASRNYEQYF.

This clone was counted a single time. The chain uses TRBV7-3 and TRBJ2-3, with 9 bases matching TRBD1. The CDR3 is made up of 14 amino acids. Germline values: CDR1 SGHTA, CDR2 FQGTGA. V shed 4 bases, J shed 5 bases, and the junction held 4 bases outside the gene matches. CDR3 nucleotides: TGTGCCAGCAGCTCCCCGACAGGGGGAGATACGCAGTATTTT. Protein: CASSSPTGGDTQYF.

The chain carries TRBV4-2 and TRBJ2-4; D remains ambiguous. The germline gives CDR1 LGHNA, CDR2 YNFKEQ. The CDR3 runs to 14 residues. V dropped 2 bases and J dropped 6 bases, with 11 bases sitting between them. The CDR3, as DNA: TGTGCCAGCAGCCAAAGGGCCACCAGAAACATTCAGTACTTC. The encoded protein is CASSQRATRNIQYF.

This clone was counted a single time. The rearrangement joins TRBV9 to TRBJ2-7; 7 bases fit TRBD1. Germline CDR1 is SGDLS and CDR2 is YYNGEE. The ends lost 4 bases at V and 0 bases at J; junction bases unmatched: 7. The CDR3 is 15 amino acids. Here the CDR3 reads CASSIGQDASYEQYF. CDR3 bases: TGTGCCAGCAGCATTGGACAGGACGCCTCCTACGAGCAGTACTTC.

V and J are TRBV6-4 and TRBJ2-2; TRBD1 matches at 10 bases. Germline values: CDR1 MRHNA, CDR2 SNTAGT. CDR3 length equals 15 residues. V trimming: 7 bases; J trimming: 5 bases; junction bases outside the gene matches: 7. The CDR3 DNA sequence: TGTGCCAGCACCCCCGGGACAGGGGTAACCGGGGAGCTGTTTTTT. This gives the protein CASTPGTGVTGELFF.

This clone appeared once. The V call is TRBV28, the J call TRBJ2-7, with a tentative D call TRBD2 (6 bases). The CDR3 spans 16 residues. Germline loops: CDR1 MDHEN, CDR2 SYDVKM. V dropped 5 bases and J dropped 0 bases, with 17 bases sitting between them. The CDR3 sequence is CASSLDAGTSSYEQYF. CDR3 coding DNA: TGTGCCAGCAGTCTCGACGCCGGGACTTCCTCCTACGAGCAGTACTTC.

The DNA for the CDR3 is TGTGCCAGCGCTAAAAGGACACTAAGGGATGGCTACACCTTC. It is translated as CASAKRTLRDGYTF. This chain connects TRBV5-8 to TRBJ1-2; weak D call: TRBD1 (5 bases). The CDR3 is made up of 14 amino acids. Trimming removed 7 bases from V and 6 bases from J, with 19 bases in between. Germline CDR1 reads SGHTS; CDR2 reads YDEGEE.